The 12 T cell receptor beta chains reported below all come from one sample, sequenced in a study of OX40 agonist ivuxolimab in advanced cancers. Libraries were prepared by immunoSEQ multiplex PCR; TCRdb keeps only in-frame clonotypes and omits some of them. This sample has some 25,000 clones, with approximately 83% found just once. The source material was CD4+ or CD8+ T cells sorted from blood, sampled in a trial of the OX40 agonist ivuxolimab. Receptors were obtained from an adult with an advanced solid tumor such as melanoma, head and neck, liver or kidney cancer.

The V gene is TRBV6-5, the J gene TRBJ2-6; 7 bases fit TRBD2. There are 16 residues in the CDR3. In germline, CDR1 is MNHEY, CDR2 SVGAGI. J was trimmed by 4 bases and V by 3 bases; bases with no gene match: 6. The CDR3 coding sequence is TGTGCCAGCAGTTATCGGACGGGAGGAGGGGCCAACGTCCTGACTTTC. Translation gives CASSYRTGGGANVLTF.

CDR3 DNA: TGTGCCAGCAGTTACTCGTCCGACGGGATTAATGAGCAGTTCTTC. Protein: CASSYSSDGINEQFF. The J gene is TRBJ2-1, the V gene TRBV6-6; tentative D call: TRBD2 (5 bases). The germline gives CDR1 MNHNY, CDR2 SVGAGI (reference sequence). The length of the CDR3 is 15 residues. Trimming took off 0 bases at V and 7 bases at J, with 13 bases between the two ends.

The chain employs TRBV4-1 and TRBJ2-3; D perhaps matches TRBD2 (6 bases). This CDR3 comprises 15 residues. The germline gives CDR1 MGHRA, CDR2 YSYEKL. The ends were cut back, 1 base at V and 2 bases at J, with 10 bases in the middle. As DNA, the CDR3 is TGCGCCAGCAGCCAAGTTACGGGAGTCACAGATACGCAGTATTTT. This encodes CASSQVTGVTDTQYF.

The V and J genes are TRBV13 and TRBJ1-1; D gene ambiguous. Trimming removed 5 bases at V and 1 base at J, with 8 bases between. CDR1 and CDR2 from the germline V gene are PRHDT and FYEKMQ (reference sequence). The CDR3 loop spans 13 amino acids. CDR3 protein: CASSPLENTEAFF. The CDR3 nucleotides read TGTGCCAGCAGCCCCCTCGAGAACACTGAAGCTTTCTTT.

The CDR3 spells CASSLEGSGAYEQYF. In DNA, the CDR3 is TGTGCCAGCAGCTTAGAGGGTAGCGGGGCCTACGAGCAGTACTTC. The rearrangement links TRBV11-2 to TRBJ2-7; TRBD2 matches 8 bases. The CDR3 has 15 amino acids. The V gene's germline CDR1 is SGHAT and CDR2 FQNNGV. Losses at the gene ends were 0 bases for V and 2 bases for J; bases not matched to a gene: 3.

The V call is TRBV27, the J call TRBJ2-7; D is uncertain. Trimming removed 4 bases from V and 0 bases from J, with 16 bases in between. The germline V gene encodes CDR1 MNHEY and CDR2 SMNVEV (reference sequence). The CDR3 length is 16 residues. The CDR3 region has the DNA TGTGCCAGCAGTTCCCAATATGAACGGACCTCCTACGAGCAGTACTTC. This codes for CASSSQYERTSYEQYF.

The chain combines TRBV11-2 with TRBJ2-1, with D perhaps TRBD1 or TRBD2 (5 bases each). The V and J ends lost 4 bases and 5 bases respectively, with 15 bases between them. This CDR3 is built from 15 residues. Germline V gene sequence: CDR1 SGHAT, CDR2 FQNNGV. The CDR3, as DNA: TGTGCCAGCAGCTCCCGGGACCGAGGCGACAATGAGCAGTTCTTC. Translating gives CASSSRDRGDNEQFF.

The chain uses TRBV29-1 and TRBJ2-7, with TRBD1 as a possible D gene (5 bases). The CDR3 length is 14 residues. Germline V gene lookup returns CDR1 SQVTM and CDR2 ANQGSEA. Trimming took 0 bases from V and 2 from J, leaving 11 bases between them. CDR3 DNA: TGCAGCGTTGAAGAAGGGATAGGGGCCTACGAGCAGTACTTC. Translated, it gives CSVEEGIGAYEQYF.

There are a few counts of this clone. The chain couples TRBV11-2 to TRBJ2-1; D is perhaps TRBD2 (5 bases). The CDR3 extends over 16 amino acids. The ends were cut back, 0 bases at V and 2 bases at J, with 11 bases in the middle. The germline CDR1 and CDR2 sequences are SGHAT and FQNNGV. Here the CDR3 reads CASSLDSRGAYNEQFF. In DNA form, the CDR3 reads TGTGCCAGCAGCTTAGATAGCCGGGGAGCCTACAATGAGCAGTTCTTC.

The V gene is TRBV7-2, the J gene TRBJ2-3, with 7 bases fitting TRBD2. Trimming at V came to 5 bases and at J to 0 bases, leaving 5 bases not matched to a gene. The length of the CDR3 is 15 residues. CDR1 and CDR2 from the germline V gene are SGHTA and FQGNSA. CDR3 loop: CASSPGDYSTDTQYF. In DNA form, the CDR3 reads TGTGCCAGCAGCCCGGGGGACTACAGCACAGATACGCAGTATTTT.

DNA for the CDR3: TGTGCCAGCAGTCCGGTAGGAGCGGGGGACTCCTACAATGAGCAGTTCTTC. The encoded protein is CASSPVGAGDSYNEQFF. The chain carries TRBV28 and TRBJ2-1, with TRBD2 identical over 8 bases. V shed 5 bases, J shed 0 bases, and the junction held 9 bases outside the gene matches. Germline V CDR1 and CDR2: MDHEN, SYDVKM. This CDR3 is built from 17 residues. Based on the CDR3 plus reference TRBV28 and TRBJ2-1, the full variable domain is DVKVTQSSRYLVKRTGEKVFLECVQDMDHENMFWYRQDPGLGLRLIYFSYDVKMKEKGDIPEGYSVSREKKERFSLILESASTNQTSMYLCASSPVGAGDSYNEQFFGPGTRLTVL.

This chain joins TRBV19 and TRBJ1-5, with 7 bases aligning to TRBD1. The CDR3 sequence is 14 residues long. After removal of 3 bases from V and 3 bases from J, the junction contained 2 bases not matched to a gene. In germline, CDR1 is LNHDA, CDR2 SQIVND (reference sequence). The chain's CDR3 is CASSIRGINQPQHF. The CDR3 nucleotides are TGTGCCAGTAGTATCAGGGGGATCAATCAGCCCCAGCATTTT.